This T cell receptor beta chain was sequenced for a study of blood T cell repertoires in COVID-19. Produced via immunoSEQ multiplex PCR; TCRdb's table is partial and in-frame only. Among roughly 200,000 clones listed, about 88% were seen once. CDR3 length: 14 residues. CDR1 and CDR2 (germline): SQVTM, ANQGSEA. Trimming removed 6 bases from V and 7 bases from J, with 19 bases in between. The sample was peripheral blood. The clonotype comes from a woman older than 75 with acute or convalescent COVID-19. The chain employs TRBV29-1 and TRBJ2-1; possible D gene TRBD1, 6 bases. The CDR3 reads CSVGDLGAWNEQFF. The CDR3 coding sequence is TGCAGCGTCGGGGACCTGGGGGCCTGGAATGAGCAGTTCTTC.